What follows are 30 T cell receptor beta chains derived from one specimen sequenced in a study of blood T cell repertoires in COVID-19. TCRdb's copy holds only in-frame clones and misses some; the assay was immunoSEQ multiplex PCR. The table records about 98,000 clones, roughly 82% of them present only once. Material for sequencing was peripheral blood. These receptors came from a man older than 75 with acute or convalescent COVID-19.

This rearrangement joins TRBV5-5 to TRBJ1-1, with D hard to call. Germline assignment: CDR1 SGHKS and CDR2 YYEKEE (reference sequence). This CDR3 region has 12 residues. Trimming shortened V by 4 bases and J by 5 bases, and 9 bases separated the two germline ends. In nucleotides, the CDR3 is TGTGCCAGCAGCCGGAGTCTGACTGAAGCTTTCTTT. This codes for CASSRSLTEAFF.

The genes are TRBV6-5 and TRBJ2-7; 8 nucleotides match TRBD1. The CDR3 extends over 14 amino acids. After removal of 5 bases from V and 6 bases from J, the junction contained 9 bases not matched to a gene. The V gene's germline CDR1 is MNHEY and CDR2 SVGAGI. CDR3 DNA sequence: TGTGCCAGCAGTCGACAGGGGAAGAACGGCGAGCAGTACTTC. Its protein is CASSRQGKNGEQYF.

The CDR3 sequence is CASSGGTSVIDTQYF. The CDR3 region has the DNA TGTGCCAGCAGTGGGGGGACTAGCGTAATAGATACGCAGTATTTT. This chain joins TRBV6-2 or TRBV6-3 and TRBJ2-3; 10 bases are shared with TRBD2. J lost 5 bases, V lost 5 bases, and 7 bases had no gene match. The CDR3 is made up of 15 amino acids. The germline gives CDR1 MNHEY, CDR2 SVGEGT.

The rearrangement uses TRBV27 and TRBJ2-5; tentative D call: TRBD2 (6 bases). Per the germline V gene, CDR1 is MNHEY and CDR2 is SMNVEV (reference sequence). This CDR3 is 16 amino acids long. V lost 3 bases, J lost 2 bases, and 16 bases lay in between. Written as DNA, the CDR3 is TGTGCCAGCAGTTTTATAACGGGAGTGGGTCAAGAGACCCAGTACTTC. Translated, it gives CASSFITGVGQETQYF.

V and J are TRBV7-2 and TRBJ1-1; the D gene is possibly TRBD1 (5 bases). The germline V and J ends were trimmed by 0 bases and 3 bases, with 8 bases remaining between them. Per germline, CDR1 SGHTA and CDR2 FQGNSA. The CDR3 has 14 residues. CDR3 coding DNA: TGTGCCAGCAGCTTAGCTCAGGGCCACACTGAAGCTTTCTTT. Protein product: CASSLAQGHTEAFF.

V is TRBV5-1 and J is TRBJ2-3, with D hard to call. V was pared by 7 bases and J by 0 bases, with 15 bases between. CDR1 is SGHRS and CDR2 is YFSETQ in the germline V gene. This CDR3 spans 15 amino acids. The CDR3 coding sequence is TGCGCCAGCTCGAGAATTAAGCAAAGCACAGATACGCAGTATTTT. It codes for CASSRIKQSTDTQYF.

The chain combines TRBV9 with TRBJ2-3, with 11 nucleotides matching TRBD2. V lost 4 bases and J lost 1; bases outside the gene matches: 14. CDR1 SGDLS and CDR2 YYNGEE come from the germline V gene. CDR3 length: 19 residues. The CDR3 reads CASSPRLAGGRKRTDTQYF. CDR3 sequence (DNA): TGTGCCAGCAGCCCCCGGCTAGCGGGGGGTCGGAAACGCACAGATACGCAGTATTTT. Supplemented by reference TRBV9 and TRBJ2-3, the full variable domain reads DSGVTQTPKHLITATGQRVTLRCSPRSGDLSVYWYQQSLDQGLQFLIQYYNGEERAKGNILERFSAQQFPDLHSELNLSSLELGDSALYFCASSPRLAGGRKRTDTQYFGPGTRLTVL.

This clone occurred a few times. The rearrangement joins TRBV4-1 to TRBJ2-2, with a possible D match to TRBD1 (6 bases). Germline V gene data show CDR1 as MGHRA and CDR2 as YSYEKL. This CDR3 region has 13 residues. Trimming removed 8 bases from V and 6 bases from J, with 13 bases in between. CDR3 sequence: CASCRQEAGELFF. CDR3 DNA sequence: TGCGCCAGCTGCCGACAGGAGGCCGGGGAGCTGTTTTTT.

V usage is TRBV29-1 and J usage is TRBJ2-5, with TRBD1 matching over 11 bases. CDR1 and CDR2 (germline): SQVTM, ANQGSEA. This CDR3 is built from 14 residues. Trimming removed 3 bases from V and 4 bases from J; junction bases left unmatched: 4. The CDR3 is CSVDGTGGGETQYF. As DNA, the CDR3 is TGCAGCGTTGACGGGACAGGGGGAGGAGAGACCCAGTACTTC.

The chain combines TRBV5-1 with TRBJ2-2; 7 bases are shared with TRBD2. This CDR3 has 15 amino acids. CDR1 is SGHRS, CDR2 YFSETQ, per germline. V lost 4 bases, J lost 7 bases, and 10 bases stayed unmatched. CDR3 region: CASSPMGGAIGELFF. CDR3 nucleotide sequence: TGCGCCAGCAGCCCAATGGGAGGGGCGATCGGGGAGCTGTTTTTT.

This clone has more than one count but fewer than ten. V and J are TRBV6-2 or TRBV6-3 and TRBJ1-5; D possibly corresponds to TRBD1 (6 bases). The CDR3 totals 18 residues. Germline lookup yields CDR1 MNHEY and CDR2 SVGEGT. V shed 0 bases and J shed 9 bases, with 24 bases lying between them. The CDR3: CASSYSGARGSPKRPQHF. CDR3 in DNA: TGTGCCAGCAGTTACTCGGGGGCCAGGGGTTCACCTAAGCGGCCCCAGCATTTT.

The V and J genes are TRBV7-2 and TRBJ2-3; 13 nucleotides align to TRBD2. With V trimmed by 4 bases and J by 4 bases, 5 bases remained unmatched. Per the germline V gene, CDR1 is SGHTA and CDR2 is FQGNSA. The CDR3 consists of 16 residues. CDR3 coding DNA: TGTGCCAGCAGCTCTACTAGCGGGGGGGCTTCAGATACGCAGTATTTT. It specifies CASSSTSGGASDTQYF.

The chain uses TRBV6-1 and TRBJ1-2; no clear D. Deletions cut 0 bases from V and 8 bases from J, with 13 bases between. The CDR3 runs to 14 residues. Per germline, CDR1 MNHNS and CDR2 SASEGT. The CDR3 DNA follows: TGTGCCAGCAGTGAAGCCTATAACCGAAACGGCTACACCTTC. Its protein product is CASSEAYNRNGYTF.

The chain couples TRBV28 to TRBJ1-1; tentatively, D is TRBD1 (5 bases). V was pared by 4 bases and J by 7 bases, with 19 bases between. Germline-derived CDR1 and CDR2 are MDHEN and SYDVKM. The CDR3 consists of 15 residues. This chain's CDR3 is CASSSLTDTWVEAFF. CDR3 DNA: TGTGCCAGCAGTTCCCTGACGGACACCTGGGTTGAAGCTTTCTTT. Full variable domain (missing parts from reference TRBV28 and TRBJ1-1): DVKVTQSSRYLVKRTGEKVFLECVQDMDHENMFWYRQDPGLGLRLIYFSYDVKMKEKGDIPEGYSVSREKKERFSLILESASTNQTSMYLCASSSLTDTWVEAFFGQGTRLTVV.

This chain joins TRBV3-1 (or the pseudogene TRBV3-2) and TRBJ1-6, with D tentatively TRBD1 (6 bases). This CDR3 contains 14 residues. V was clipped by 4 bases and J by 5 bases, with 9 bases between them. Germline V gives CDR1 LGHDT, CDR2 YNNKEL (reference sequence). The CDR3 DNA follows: TGTGCCAGCAGCCGGGACACCAATAATTCACCCCTCCACTTT. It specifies CASSRDTNNSPLHF.

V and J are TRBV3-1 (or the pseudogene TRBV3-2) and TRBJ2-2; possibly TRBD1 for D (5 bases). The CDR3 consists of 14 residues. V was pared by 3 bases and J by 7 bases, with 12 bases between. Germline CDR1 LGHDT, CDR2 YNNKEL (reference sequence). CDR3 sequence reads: CASSHTQVGGELFF. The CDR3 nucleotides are TGTGCCAGCAGCCATACACAGGTTGGCGGGGAGCTGTTTTTT.

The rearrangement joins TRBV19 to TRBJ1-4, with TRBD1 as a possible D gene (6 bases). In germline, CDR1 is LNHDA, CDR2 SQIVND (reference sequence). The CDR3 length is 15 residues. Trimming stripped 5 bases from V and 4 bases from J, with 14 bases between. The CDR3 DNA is TGTGCCAGTAGTTTCCGACAGGTGCTTAATGAAAAACTGTTTTTT. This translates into CASSFRQVLNEKLFF.

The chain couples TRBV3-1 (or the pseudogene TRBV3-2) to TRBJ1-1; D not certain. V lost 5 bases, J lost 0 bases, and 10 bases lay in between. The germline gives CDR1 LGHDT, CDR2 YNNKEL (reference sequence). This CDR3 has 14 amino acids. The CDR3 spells CASSASVLNTEAFF. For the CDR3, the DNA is TGTGCCAGCAGCGCCAGCGTGTTGAACACTGAAGCTTTCTTT.

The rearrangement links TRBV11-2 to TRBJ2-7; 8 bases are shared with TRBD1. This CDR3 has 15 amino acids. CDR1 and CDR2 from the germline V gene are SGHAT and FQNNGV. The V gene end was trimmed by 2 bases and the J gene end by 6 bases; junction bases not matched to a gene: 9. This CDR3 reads CASSLKLVDRAEQYF. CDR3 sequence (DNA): TGTGCCAGCAGCTTAAAATTGGTGGACAGGGCCGAGCAGTACTTC.

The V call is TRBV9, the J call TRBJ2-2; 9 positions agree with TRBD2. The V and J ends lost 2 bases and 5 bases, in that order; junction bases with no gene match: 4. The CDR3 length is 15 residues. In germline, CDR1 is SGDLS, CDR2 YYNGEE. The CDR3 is CASSVLAGETGELFF. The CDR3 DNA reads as TGTGCCAGCAGCGTCTTAGCGGGAGAAACCGGGGAGCTGTTTTTT.

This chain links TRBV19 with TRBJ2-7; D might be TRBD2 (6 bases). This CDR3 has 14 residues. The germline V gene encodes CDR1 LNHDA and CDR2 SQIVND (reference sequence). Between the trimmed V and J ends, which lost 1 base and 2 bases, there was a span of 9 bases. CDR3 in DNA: TGTGCCAGTAGTATAGCGGGAGCGGCCTACGAGCAGTACTTC. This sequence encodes CASSIAGAAYEQYF.

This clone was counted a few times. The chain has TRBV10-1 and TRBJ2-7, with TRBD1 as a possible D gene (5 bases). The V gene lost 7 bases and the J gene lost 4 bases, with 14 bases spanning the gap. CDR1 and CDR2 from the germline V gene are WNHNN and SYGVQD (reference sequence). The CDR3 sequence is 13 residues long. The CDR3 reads CASTRQSPYEQYF. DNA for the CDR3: TGCGCCAGCACTAGACAGTCACCTTACGAGCAGTACTTC.

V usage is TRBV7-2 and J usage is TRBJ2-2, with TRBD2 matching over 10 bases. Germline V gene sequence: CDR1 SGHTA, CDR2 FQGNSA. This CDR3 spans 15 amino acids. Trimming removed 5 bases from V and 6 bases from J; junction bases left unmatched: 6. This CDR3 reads CASSTSGRASGELFF. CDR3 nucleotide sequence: TGTGCCAGCAGCACCAGCGGGAGGGCCTCCGGGGAGCTGTTTTTT.

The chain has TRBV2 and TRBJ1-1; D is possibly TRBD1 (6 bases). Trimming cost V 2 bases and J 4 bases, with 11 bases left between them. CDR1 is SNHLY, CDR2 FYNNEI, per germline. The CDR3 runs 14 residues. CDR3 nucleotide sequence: TGTGCCAGCAGTGAATACAGGGAGGGCACTGAAGCTTTCTTT. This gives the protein CASSEYREGTEAFF.

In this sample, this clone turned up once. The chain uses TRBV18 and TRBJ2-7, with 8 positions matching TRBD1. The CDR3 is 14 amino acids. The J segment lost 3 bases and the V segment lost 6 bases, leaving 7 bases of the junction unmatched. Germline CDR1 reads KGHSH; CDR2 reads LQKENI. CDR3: CASSLDRGGYEQYF. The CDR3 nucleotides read TGTGCCAGCTCCCTAGACAGGGGAGGCTACGAGCAGTACTTC. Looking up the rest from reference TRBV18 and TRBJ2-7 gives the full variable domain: NAGVMQNPRHLVRRRGQEARLRCSPMKGHSHVYWYRQLPEEGLKFMVYLQKENIIDESGMPKERFSAEFPKEGPSILRIQQVVRGDSAAYFCASSLDRGGYEQYFGPGTRLTVT.

This CDR3 is CASSQNSPRGQWGYTF. The CDR3 DNA sequence: TGTGCCAGCTCACAAAACTCGCCGCGAGGGCAGTGGGGCTACACCTTC. The rearrangement links TRBV18 to TRBJ1-2, with unresolved D. V lost 4 bases and J lost 8, with 23 bases in between. Germline V gives CDR1 KGHSH, CDR2 LQKENI. The CDR3 spans 16 residues.

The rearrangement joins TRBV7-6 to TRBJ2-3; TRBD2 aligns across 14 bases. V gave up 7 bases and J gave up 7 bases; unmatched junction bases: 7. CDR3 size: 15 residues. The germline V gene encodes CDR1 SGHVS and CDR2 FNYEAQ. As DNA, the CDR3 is TGTGCCAGCATACCGACTAGCGGGAGGGGTAATACGCAGTATTTT. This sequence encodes CASIPTSGRGNTQYF.

The CDR3: CASSLFGGMGEQYF. The CDR3 bases are TGCGCCAGCAGCTTGTTTGGCGGGATGGGCGAGCAGTACTTC. V usage is TRBV5-1 and J usage is TRBJ2-7, with TRBD2 as a possible D gene (6 bases). Trimming pared 1 base from V and 6 bases from J, leaving 14 bases between. Per germline, CDR1 SGHRS and CDR2 YFSETQ. The CDR3 has 14 residues. The complete variable domain, with remaining parts taken from reference TRBV5-1 and TRBJ2-7, reads KAGVTQTPRYLIKTRGQQVTLSCSPISGHRSVSWYQQTPGQGLQFLFEYFSETQRNKGNFPGRFSGRQFSNSRSEMNVSTLELGDSALYLCASSLFGGMGEQYFGPGTRLTVT.

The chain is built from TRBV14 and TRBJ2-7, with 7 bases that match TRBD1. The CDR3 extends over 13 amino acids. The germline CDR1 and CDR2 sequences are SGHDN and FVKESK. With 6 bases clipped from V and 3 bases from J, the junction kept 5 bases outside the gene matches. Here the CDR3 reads CASSPGQHYEQYF. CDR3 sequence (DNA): TGTGCCAGCAGTCCGGGACAGCACTACGAGCAGTACTTC.

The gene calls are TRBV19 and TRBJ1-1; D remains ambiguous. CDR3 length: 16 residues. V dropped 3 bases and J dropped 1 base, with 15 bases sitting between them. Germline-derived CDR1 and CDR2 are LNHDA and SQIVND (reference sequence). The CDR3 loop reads CASSIWAGHPNTEAFF. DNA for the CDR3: TGTGCCAGTAGTATTTGGGCCGGCCATCCGAACACTGAAGCTTTCTTT.